This TCR beta chain was recorded in a study of cytomegalovirus exposure and HLA in healthy donors. Study-wide results and caveats: Cytomegalovirus-associated TCR beta chains were listed, numbering some 180.

Germline CDR1 reads MNHNS; CDR2 reads SASEGT. V trimming: 2 bases; J trimming: 6 bases; junction bases outside the gene matches: 4. The CDR3 extends over 14 amino acids. As concerns this clone: What it binds is not known.

Profiling relied on immunoSEQ multiplex PCR, and the TCRdb table lists in-frame clones only, not all of them. This sample has over 45,000 clones, with 88% found just once. This TCR derives from a woman aged 25 to 39 in good health and CMV-seronegative. The sequenced sample consisted of PBMCs. The gene calls are TRBV6-1 and TRBJ1-2; TRBD1 aligns across 9 bases. This CDR3 is CASSEHTGGDGYTF. Written as DNA, the CDR3 is TGTGCCAGCAGTGAACATACAGGGGGCGATGGCTACACCTTC.